One sample yielded the 23 T cell receptor beta chains listed below, sequenced in a study of blood T cells in healthy people across ages. The authors ran a second PCR of roughly 6 to 12 cycles using a sample-barcoded 5' primer and a J-beta primer mix. TCRdb reprocessed the 5' RACE reads via MiXCR and lists one record per CDR3 protein. Of around 820,000 distinct CDR3 sequences listed, approximately 25% are singletons. The sample was also reused in another study, on T cells of mothers and their children.

The sequencing input was blood. Receptors originate from a boy aged 5-17 years in good health.

The CDR3 here is CASSPYGTNEKLFF. The CDR3 bases are TGTGCCAGTAGTCCCTACGGGACAAATGAAAAACTGTTTTTT. The chain couples TRBV19 to TRBJ1-4; D is perhaps TRBD1 (6 bases). Germline CDR1 is LNHDA and CDR2 is SQIVND (reference sequence). This CDR3 contains 14 residues. Trimming cost V 5 bases and J 5 bases, with 12 bases left between them.

The rearrangement links TRBV20-1 to TRBJ2-1; TRBD1 agrees at 10 bases. The trim removed 4 bases at V and 5 bases at J, leaving 11 bases unmatched. The CDR3 is made up of 16 amino acids. CDR1 and CDR2 (germline): DFQATT, SNEGSKA (reference sequence). This chain's CDR3 is CSAITMTGGINNEQFF. Written as DNA, the CDR3 is TGCAGTGCTATCACTATGACAGGGGGCATCAACAATGAGCAGTTCTTC.

The chain employs TRBV2 and TRBJ2-5, with D tentatively TRBD2 (7 bases). CDR3 length equals 13 residues. V dropped 7 bases and J dropped 5 bases, with 14 bases sitting between them. Germline assignment: CDR1 SNHLY and CDR2 FYNNEI. The CDR3 loop reads CASINREGETQYF. CDR3 sequence (DNA): TGTGCCAGCATCAACAGGGAGGGGGAGACCCAGTACTTC.

This clonotype was detected only a few times. This sequence joins TRBV2 and TRBJ2-1; 8 bases are a match to TRBD2. The CDR3 spans 13 residues. Unmatched junction bases numbered 0, after V lost 6 bases and J lost 2 bases. Germline V gene lookup returns CDR1 SNHLY and CDR2 FYNNEI. CDR3 nucleotide sequence: TGTGCCAGCAGGGGACTAGCCTACAATGAGCAGTTCTTC. It codes for CASRGLAYNEQFF.

This clonotype was seen more than once but under ten times. This chain joins TRBV6-1 and TRBJ1-1, with 9 bases that match TRBD1. The V and J ends lost 8 bases and 1 base, in that order; junction bases with no gene match: 8. This CDR3 is built from 15 residues. Germline V lookup: CDR1 MNHNS, CDR2 SASEGT. CDR3: CASRDRAPSNTEAFF. In DNA form, the CDR3 reads TGTGCCAGCCGGGACAGGGCCCCATCGAACACTGAAGCTTTCTTT.

This clonotype was seen only a few times. The V and J genes are TRBV2 and TRBJ2-5; D possibly uses TRBD1 or TRBD2 (5 bases each). In germline, CDR1 is SNHLY, CDR2 FYNNEI. The CDR3 sequence is 14 residues long. V was clipped by 5 bases and J by 4 bases, with 14 bases between them. The CDR3 nucleotides are TGTGCCAGCAGTCGTGAGGGGCTAAGAGAGACCCAGTACTTC. Translation gives CASSREGLRETQYF. Complete variable domain (other parts from reference TRBV2 and TRBJ2-5): EPEVTQTPSHQVTQMGQEVILRCVPISNHLYFYWYRQILGQKVEFLVSFYNNEISEKSEIFDDQFSVERPDGSNFTLKIRSTKLEDSAMYFCASSREGLRETQYFGPGTRLLVL.

This sequence joins TRBV7-9 and TRBJ2-1, with 8 bases that match TRBD2. V dropped 6 bases and J dropped 5; count of bases not matched to a gene: 6. CDR1 is SEHNR, CDR2 FQNEAQ, per germline (reference sequence). This CDR3 has 14 residues. The DNA for the CDR3 is TGTGCCAGCAGGGCGGGAGGCCGGAACAATGAGCAGTTCTTC. Translation gives CASRAGGRNNEQFF.

This clonotype was observed at least ten times. The CDR3 DNA reads TGTGCCAGCAGCTCGAAGGGGAGTAGCACAGATACGCAGTATTTT. It translates to CASSSKGSSTDTQYF. This chain uses TRBV7-6 with TRBJ2-3; D is perhaps TRBD1 or TRBD2 (5 bases each). V lost 4 bases, J lost 0 bases, and 11 bases lay in between. The CDR3 spans 15 residues. Germline lookup yields CDR1 SGHVS and CDR2 FNYEAQ. The full variable domain, in which reference TRBV7-6 and TRBJ2-3 provide the parts outside the CDR3, is GAGVSQSPRYKVTKRGQDVALRCDPISGHVSLYWYRQALGQGPEFLTYFNYEAQQDKSGLPNDRFSAERPEGSISTLTIQRTEQRDSAMYRCASSSKGSSTDTQYFGPGTRLTVL.

This clonotype was observed a handful of times. The genes are TRBV6-5 and TRBJ2-7; 10 positions match TRBD2. V lost 6 bases and J lost 5; bases outside the gene matches: 7. Germline V gene sequence: CDR1 MNHEY, CDR2 SVGAGI. The CDR3 loop spans 14 amino acids. The CDR3 nucleotides read TGTGCCAGCAGACAAGCGGGAGGGTCCGACGAGCAGTACTTC. Residues: CASRQAGGSDEQYF.

V gene TRBV6-5 combines with J gene TRBJ1-1, with D possibly TRBD1 on 6 matching bases. Trimming removed 3 bases from V and 1 base from J, with 9 bases in between. From germline, CDR1 is MNHEY and CDR2 SVGAGI. The CDR3 extends over 14 amino acids. As DNA, the CDR3 is TGTGCCAGCAGTTATGGGACAACGAACACTGAAGCTTTCTTT. The encoded protein is CASSYGTTNTEAFF.

CDR3 nucleotide sequence: TGTGCCAGCAGCCCCCGAGACAGCAGTAACACCGGGGAGCTGTTTTTT. Its translation is CASSPRDSSNTGELFF. The J gene is TRBJ2-2, the V gene TRBV3-1; D is possibly TRBD1 (5 bases). Trimming shortened V by 4 bases and J by 2 bases, and 14 bases separated the two germline ends. Germline CDR1 is LGHDT and CDR2 is YNNKEL (reference sequence). The length of the CDR3 is 16 residues.

The V gene is TRBV9, the J gene TRBJ2-7; a weak D match, TRBD1 (5 bases). This CDR3 region has 14 residues. V lost 0 bases and J lost 2, with 9 bases in between. Germline V gene data show CDR1 as SGDLS and CDR2 as YYNGEE. CDR3 amino acids: CASSVEGLPYEQYF. In nucleotides, the CDR3 is TGTGCCAGCAGCGTAGAGGGGCTCCCCTACGAGCAGTACTTC. The full variable domain, in which reference TRBV9 and TRBJ2-7 provide the parts outside the CDR3, is DSGVTQTPKHLITATGQRVTLRCSPRSGDLSVYWYQQSLDQGLQFLIQYYNGEERAKGNILERFSAQQFPDLHSELNLSSLELGDSALYFCASSVEGLPYEQYFGPGTRLTVT.

This chain joins TRBV4-2 and TRBJ1-2; TRBD1 aligns across 9 bases. The germline V gene encodes CDR1 LGHNA and CDR2 YNFKEQ. CDR3 length equals 15 residues. V lost 4 bases and J lost 8; bases outside the gene matches: 11. The CDR3 sequence is CASSLGTQGAFGYTF. CDR3 nucleotide sequence: TGTGCCAGCAGCCTCGGGACACAGGGGGCTTTCGGCTACACCTTC.

This chain joins TRBV25-1 and TRBJ2-7, with 12 bases lining up with TRBD2. The CDR3 length is 17 residues. CDR1 and CDR2 from the germline V gene are MGHDK and SYGVNS. With V trimmed by 4 bases and J by 1 base, 8 bases remained unmatched. DNA for the CDR3: TGTGCCAGCAGTGCACCTAGCGGGAGGGTTGGGTCCTACGAGCAGTACTTC. Translating gives CASSAPSGRVGSYEQYF.

This clonotype was counted only a few times. V gene TRBV29-1 combines with J gene TRBJ2-3, with 12 bases matching TRBD2. CDR3 length: 19 amino acids. CDR1 SQVTM and CDR2 ANQGSEA come from the germline V gene. The V gene end was trimmed by 2 bases and the J gene end by 4 bases; junction bases not matched to a gene: 16. The CDR3 nucleotides read TGCAGCGTTGAAAAAGGGCTAGCGGGGGGGCCAGTCTCCGCAGATACGCAGTATTTT. It specifies CSVEKGLAGGPVSADTQYF.

This clonotype was recorded once. The genes are TRBV5-6 and TRBJ1-2; D might be TRBD1 (5 bases). The germline CDR1 and CDR2 sequences are SGHDT and YYEEEE. V dropped 1 base and J dropped 3 bases, with 13 bases sitting between them. This CDR3 spans 15 amino acids. This CDR3 reads CASSLNGATYYGYTF. CDR3 sequence (DNA): TGTGCCAGCAGCTTGAACGGGGCGACCTACTATGGCTACACCTTC.

CDR3 DNA sequence: TGCAGTGCCAGGACAGGGGGCGCGTCAGGTGAAAAACTGTTTTTT. It codes for CSARTGGASGEKLFF. The V call is TRBV20-1, the J call TRBJ1-4, with TRBD1 identical over 11 bases. The germline gives CDR1 DFQATT, CDR2 SNEGSKA (reference sequence). V shed 6 bases, J shed 7 bases, and the junction held 10 bases outside the gene matches. The CDR3 runs 15 residues.

This clonotype was detected a few times. CDR3: CASTPGEKNTGELFF. The CDR3, as DNA: TGTGCCAGTACGCCTGGGGAGAAGAACACCGGGGAGCTGTTTTTT. This chain links TRBV19 with TRBJ2-2; the D gene is possibly TRBD2 (5 bases). V was pared by 7 bases and J by 1 base, with 13 bases between. The CDR3 has 15 amino acids. Looked up from germline, CDR1 is LNHDA and CDR2 is SQIVND (reference sequence).

As concerns this clonotype: The junction departs from germline at one end; a sequencing error may be responsible. This rearrangement joins TRBV28 to TRBJ2-5; tentative D call: TRBD1 (5 bases). Judging by the DNA end, TRBJ2-7 fits better; the J call may be wrong. The CDR3 runs 13 residues. CDR1 is MDHEN and CDR2 is SYDVKM in the germline V gene. CDR3 region: CAGSHSGSYEQYF. CDR3 bases: TGTGCCGGCAGTCACTCAGGGTCCTACGAGCAGTACTTC.

V gene TRBV7-9 combines with J gene TRBJ2-5; TRBD1 matches 7 bases. V dropped 4 bases and J dropped 5; count of bases not matched to a gene: 13. The CDR3 contains 16 residues. Looked up from germline, CDR1 is SEHNR and CDR2 is FQNEAQ (reference sequence). CDR3 in amino acids: CASSWSWDRVVETQYF. The CDR3 bases are TGTGCCAGCAGCTGGTCCTGGGACAGAGTAGTGGAGACCCAGTACTTC.

Only a few counts were recorded for this clonotype. Here the CDR3 DNA reads TGTGCCAGCAGCCCAGACCTCTACAATGAGCAGTTCTTC. Translating it yields CASSPDLYNEQFF. This chain links TRBV7-9 with TRBJ2-5; D unclear. The J call may be in error: the DNA end matches TRBJ2-1 better. The CDR3 spans 13 residues. Per the germline V gene, CDR1 is SEHNR and CDR2 is FQNEAQ (reference sequence).

V usage is TRBV18 and J usage is TRBJ2-4; 8 bases are shared with TRBD1. V gave up 3 bases and J gave up 6 bases; unmatched junction bases: 4. Germline assignment: CDR1 KGHSH and CDR2 LQKENI. The length of the CDR3 is 14 residues. This CDR3 is CASSPSRGLNIQYF. CDR3 DNA: TGTGCCAGCTCACCGTCCAGGGGGCTAAACATTCAGTACTTC. Variable domain in full (rest from reference TRBV18 and TRBJ2-4): NAGVMQNPRHLVRRRGQEARLRCSPMKGHSHVYWYRQLPEEGLKFMVYLQKENIIDESGMPKERFSAEFPKEGPSILRIQQVVRGDSAAYFCASSPSRGLNIQYFGAGTRLSVL.

The J gene is TRBJ1-5, the V gene TRBV12-3 or TRBV12-4; tentative D call: TRBD1 (5 bases). The CDR3 is 11 amino acids. V was pared by 8 bases and J by 9 bases, with 11 bases between. CDR3 residues: CASGIGGPQHF. DNA for the CDR3: TGTGCCAGCGGAATTGGGGGGCCCCAGCATTTT.